One and the same sample provided the 32 T cell receptor beta chains below, sequenced in a study of cytomegalovirus exposure and HLA in healthy donors (dated by TCRdb to about 2017). The library was made by the immunoSEQ multiplex PCR assay. Entries here come from immuneACCESS through TCRdb and include only in-frame sequences with V and J called. Some clones fail to appear in such tables; in the studies checked, an unresolved V gene covers under half of the shortfall, and the cause of the remainder is unknown. The sample profile shows approximately 280,000 clones; 70% to 90% of them were found once. The ten largest clones add up to approximately 0.9% of the sample. The sequencing input was PBMCs. These TCRs come from a woman under 30 in good health and CMV-seronegative.

The chain carries TRBV7-5 and TRBJ2-1; the table names TRBD2, a call not compared with the DNA. TRBV7-5 is annotated as a pseudogene. The CDR3 loop spans 15 amino acids. CDR3 protein: CVRSFGGRVGNEQFF. The CDR3 DNA follows: TGTGTCAGAAGCTTCGGCGGGAGAGTTGGCAATGAGCAGTTCTTC.

The gene calls are TRBV19 and TRBJ2-1, with TRBD1 identical over 9 bases. CDR1 LNHDA and CDR2 SQIVND come from the germline V gene (reference sequence). The CDR3 length is 15 residues. The V segment lost 5 bases and the J segment 4 bases; nucleotides outside the gene matches: 6. CDR3 coding DNA: TGTGCCAGTAGTGGCCGGGACAGGGCTTACAATGAGCAGTTCTTC. It is translated as CASSGRDRAYNEQFF. The full variable domain, in which reference TRBV19 and TRBJ2-1 provide the parts outside the CDR3, is DGGITQSPKYLFRKEGQNVTLSCEQNLNHDAMYWYRQDPGQGLRLIYYSQIVNDFQKGDIAEGYSVSREKKESFPLTVTSAQKNPTAFYLCASSGRDRAYNEQFFGPGTRLTVL.

This rearrangement joins TRBV27 to TRBJ2-1, with 8 positions matching TRBD2. The CDR3 extends over 14 amino acids. J was trimmed by 6 bases and V by 6 bases; bases with no gene match: 7. Looked up from germline, CDR1 is MNHEY and CDR2 is SMNVEV (reference sequence). CDR3 amino acids: CASRYSGSFNEQFF. In DNA, the CDR3 is TGTGCCAGCAGGTACAGCGGGAGTTTCAATGAGCAGTTCTTC.

The chain uses TRBV10-3 and TRBJ2-1; possibly TRBD2 for D (5 bases). Trimming cost V 5 bases and J 6 bases, with 11 bases left between them. This CDR3 comprises 13 residues. Per the germline V gene, CDR1 is ENHRY and CDR2 is SYGVKD. The CDR3 DNA is TGTGCCATCAGTAATAATGCGGGCAATGAGCAGTTCTTC. This sequence encodes CAISNNAGNEQFF.

The J gene is TRBJ2-7, the V gene TRBV13; the match to TRBD2 covers 10 bases. The CDR3 is 14 residues long. Germline values: CDR1 PRHDT, CDR2 FYEKMQ (reference sequence). V was pared by 3 bases and J by 3 bases, with 2 bases of the junction left unmatched. CDR3 in DNA: TGTGCCAGCAGCTTGAGGACTAGCGGCTACGAGCAGTACTTC. This translates into CASSLRTSGYEQYF.

Only one count was recorded for this clone. The chain couples TRBV28 to TRBJ2-7; D is unresolved. This CDR3 spans 13 amino acids. V shed 3 bases and J shed 2 bases, with 8 bases lying between them. Germline V gene data show CDR1 as MDHEN and CDR2 as SYDVKM. The CDR3 bases are TGTGCCAGCAGTTTGCACAGAACCTACGAGCAGTACTTC. It is translated as CASSLHRTYEQYF.

V and J are TRBV28 and TRBJ1-5; D not certain. The germline V and J ends were trimmed by 6 bases and 1 base, with 10 bases remaining between them. The CDR3 covers 14 residues. CDR1 is MDHEN and CDR2 is SYDVKM in the germline V gene. CDR3 residues: CASSHYDSNQPQHF. In nucleotides, the CDR3 is TGTGCCAGCAGCCACTATGACAGCAATCAGCCCCAGCATTTT.

In DNA, the CDR3 is TGTGCCAGCTCCCGAACAGGGACCTCTGGAAACACCATATATTTT. This gives the protein CASSRTGTSGNTIYF. This chain connects TRBV2 to TRBJ1-3; weak D call: TRBD1 (6 bases). The CDR3 consists of 15 residues. The V end lost 8 bases, the J end lost 0 bases, and 14 bases lay between the germline ends. The germline V gene has CDR1 SNHLY and CDR2 FYNNEI.

The chain is built from TRBV4-3 and TRBJ2-7, with no clear D. This CDR3 has 18 residues. The V and J ends lost 2 bases and 4 bases respectively, with 24 bases between them. The germline V gene has CDR1 LGHNA and CDR2 YSLEER. CDR3 amino acids: CASSQFPVSAAGLYEQYF. CDR3 DNA: TGCGCCAGCAGCCAATTCCCAGTTTCGGCGGCTGGTCTTTACGAGCAGTACTTC.

The gene calls are TRBV28 and TRBJ1-2; 7 nucleotides agree with TRBD1. V shed 7 bases and J 7 bases; nucleotides not matched to a gene: 3. Germline V gene sequence: CDR1 MDHEN, CDR2 SYDVKM. This CDR3 is 11 amino acids long. For the CDR3, the DNA is TGTGCCAGCACAGGACAGGCTGGCTACACCTTC. It specifies CASTGQAGYTF.

This clone was counted once. The chain uses TRBV27 and TRBJ2-6, with no clear D. The CDR3 loop spans 15 amino acids. V lost 6 bases to trimming and J lost 0 bases, with 9 bases between them. Germline-derived CDR1 and CDR2 are MNHEY and SMNVEV (reference sequence). The CDR3 loop reads CASSLTNSGANVLTF. Here the CDR3 DNA reads TGTGCCAGCAGCCTCACAAACTCTGGGGCCAACGTCCTGACTTTC.

V gene TRBV6-6 combines with J gene TRBJ2-7; tentatively, D is TRBD2 (5 bases). Trimming shortened V by 5 bases and J by 0 bases, and 17 bases separated the two germline ends. Per germline, CDR1 MNHNY and CDR2 SVGAGI (reference sequence). The CDR3 is made up of 16 amino acids. The CDR3 loop reads CASSLSFRGSSYEQYF. The CDR3 DNA reads TGTGCCAGCAGTCTCTCTTTTCGGGGTAGCTCCTACGAGCAGTACTTC.

The genes are TRBV29-1 and TRBJ2-1; 9 nucleotides line up with TRBD2. With 7 bases clipped from V and 5 bases from J, the junction kept 6 bases outside the gene matches. This CDR3 comprises 13 residues. Germline CDR1 is SQVTM and CDR2 is ANQGSEA. The CDR3 loop reads CSGGLARNNEQFF. For the CDR3, the DNA is TGCAGCGGCGGACTAGCGAGAAACAATGAGCAGTTCTTC.

The V and J genes are TRBV9 and TRBJ2-1; D gene ambiguous. In germline, CDR1 is SGDLS, CDR2 YYNGEE. V lost 3 bases and J 9 bases, leaving 7 bases between the germline ends. The CDR3 totals 11 residues. The CDR3 reads CASSDQREQFF. Written as DNA, the CDR3 is TGTGCCAGCAGCGACCAGCGTGAGCAGTTCTTC.

The rearrangement links TRBV28 to TRBJ1-2; 7 bases match TRBD1. Germline V gene lookup returns CDR1 MDHEN and CDR2 SYDVKM. The length of the CDR3 is 10 residues. DNA of the CDR3: TGTGGCACAGGGGAATATGGCTACACCTTC. As protein: CGTGEYGYTF.

The chain carries TRBV11-2 and TRBJ2-1; possibly TRBD1 for D (5 bases). CDR1 and CDR2 (germline): SGHAT, FQNNGV. The V end lost 5 bases, the J end lost 7 bases, and 9 bases lay between the germline ends. The CDR3 runs 12 residues. The CDR3 coding sequence is TGTGCCAGCAGCCAGGGTGTAAATGAGCAGTTCTTC. This sequence encodes CASSQGVNEQFF.

This chain joins TRBV4-2 and TRBJ2-2, with 7 bases that match TRBD2. Trimming at V came to 2 bases and at J to 0 bases, leaving 9 bases not matched to a gene. The V gene's germline CDR1 is LGHNA and CDR2 YNFKEQ. The CDR3 has 18 residues. The CDR3 sequence: CASSQFGSGDANTGELFF. As DNA, the CDR3 is TGTGCCAGCAGCCAATTTGGGAGCGGGGACGCGAACACCGGGGAGCTGTTTTTT.

The chain has TRBV19 and TRBJ2-7, with D maybe TRBD1 (5 bases). The CDR3 runs to 13 residues. V was pared by 2 bases and J by 1 base, with 6 bases between. CDR1 and CDR2 from the germline V gene are LNHDA and SQIVND (reference sequence). CDR3 DNA: TGTGCCAGTAGTATATCAGGGTCCTACGAGCAGTACTTC. Protein product: CASSISGSYEQYF. The variable domain in full, with the rest retrieved from reference TRBV19 and TRBJ2-7, is DGGITQSPKYLFRKEGQNVTLSCEQNLNHDAMYWYRQDPGQGLRLIYYSQIVNDFQKGDIAEGYSVSREKKESFPLTVTSAQKNPTAFYLCASSISGSYEQYFGPGTRLTVT.

The chain employs TRBV5-1 and TRBJ1-2; the match to TRBD1 covers 7 bases. Per germline, CDR1 SGHRS and CDR2 YFSETQ. This CDR3 comprises 14 residues. Trimming removed 2 bases from V and 8 bases from J; junction bases left unmatched: 9. The CDR3 protein is CASSFGQGELGYTF. As DNA, the CDR3 is TGCGCCAGCAGCTTCGGGCAGGGGGAGTTAGGCTACACCTTC.

The chain links TRBV18 to TRBJ1-1; D might be TRBD1 (5 bases). V was shortened by 8 bases and J by 6 bases, with 19 bases between the two germline ends. The CDR3 consists of 14 residues. Germline-derived CDR1 and CDR2 are KGHSH and LQKENI. CDR3 region: CASRQGIGFAEAFF. The CDR3 DNA follows: TGTGCCAGCCGTCAGGGAATAGGTTTCGCTGAAGCTTTCTTT.

V is TRBV7-6 and J is TRBJ2-2; 7 bases are a match to TRBD1. The length of the CDR3 is 13 residues. Per the germline V gene, CDR1 is SGHVS and CDR2 is FNYEAQ. With V trimmed by 4 bases and J by 5 bases, 1 base remained unmatched. CDR3 protein: CASSSQGTGELFF. The DNA for the CDR3 is TGTGCCAGCAGCTCACAGGGGACCGGGGAGCTGTTTTTT. The full variable domain, in which reference TRBV7-6 and TRBJ2-2 provide the parts outside the CDR3, is GAGVSQSPRYKVTKRGQDVALRCDPISGHVSLYWYRQALGQGPEFLTYFNYEAQQDKSGLPNDRFSAERPEGSISTLTIQRTEQRDSAMYRCASSSQGTGELFFGEGSRLTVL.

As for this clone: Other DNA sequences from this sample encode an identical CDR3 as well. The rearrangement joins TRBV11-3 to TRBJ1-1; possible D gene TRBD1, 5 bases. In germline, CDR1 is SGHNT, CDR2 YENEEA. The ends were cut back, 5 bases at V and 1 base at J, with 8 bases in the middle. CDR3 length: 13 amino acids. CDR3 sequence (DNA): TGTGCCAGCAGCCTAGGACAGAACACTGAAGCTTTCTTT. This codes for CASSLGQNTEAFF. Drawing the rest from reference TRBV11-3 and TRBJ1-1, the complete variable domain is EAGVVQSPRYKIIEKKQPVAFWCNPISGHNTLYWYLQNLGQGPELLIRYENEEAVDDSQLPKDRFSAERLKGVDSTLKIQPAELGDSAVYLCASSLGQNTEAFFGQGTRLTVV.

CDR3 protein: CASRTGGGGGYTF. The CDR3 DNA reads TGTGCCAGCAGGACGGGAGGTGGGGGTGGCTACACCTTC. The J gene is TRBJ1-2, the V gene TRBV28, with D perhaps matching TRBD1 (5 bases). Germline assignment: CDR1 MDHEN and CDR2 SYDVKM. Trimming removed 6 bases at V and 7 bases at J, with 15 bases between. The CDR3 is 13 amino acids.

As to this clone: The junction departs from the called germline gene at one end, perhaps through a read error. The V call is TRBV28, the J call TRBJ1-2; TRBD1 is a possible D gene (5 bases). Germline CDR1 reads MDHEN; CDR2 reads SYDVKM. The CDR3 is 11 residues long. The chain's CDR3 is CASSFGGRSFF. CDR3 sequence (DNA): TGTGCCAGCAGTTTCGGGGGAAGATCCTTCTTC.

This sequence joins TRBV15 and TRBJ2-2; 10 bases map to TRBD2. Germline CDR1 reads LNHNV; CDR2 reads YYDKDF (reference sequence). After removal of 6 bases from V and 6 bases from J, the junction contained 10 bases not matched to a gene. CDR3 length: 16 residues. The DNA of the CDR3 is TGTGCCACCAGTCTCATCGTAGCGGGAGGACCCGGGGAGCTGTTTTTT. It is translated as CATSLIVAGGPGELFF.

The chain links TRBV7-4 to TRBJ1-2; D uncertain. Germline CDR1 and CDR2: SGHVT and SQSDAQ. V was pared by 1 base and J by 1 base, with 10 bases between. The CDR3 totals 15 residues. The CDR3 DNA reads TGTGCCAGCAGCTTAGGTCAGGAAGATAACTATGGCTACACCTTC. Protein: CASSLGQEDNYGYTF.

The chain has TRBV5-4 and TRBJ1-2; possibly TRBD1 for D (5 bases). The CDR3 has 15 amino acids. Trimming removed 1 base at V and 2 bases at J, with 12 bases between. CDR1 and CDR2 from the germline V gene are SGHNT and YYREEE (reference sequence). CDR3 bases: TGTGCCAGCAGCTTGTCATTAGGGGTAAACTATGGCTACACCTTC. Residues: CASSLSLGVNYGYTF. Looking up the rest from reference TRBV5-4 and TRBJ1-2 gives the full variable domain: ETGVTQSPTHLIKTRGQQVTLRCSSQSGHNTVSWYQQALGQGPQFIFQYYREEENGRGNFPPRFSGLQFPNYSSELNVNALELDDSALYLCASSLSLGVNYGYTFGSGTRLTVV.

This sequence joins TRBV2 and TRBJ2-2; the match to TRBD2 covers 8 bases. CDR1 and CDR2 from the germline V gene are SNHLY and FYNNEI. The CDR3 is made up of 13 amino acids. V lost 11 bases to trimming and J lost 6 bases; unmatched junction nucleotides: 8. The CDR3 here is CAGLAGGAGELFF. The CDR3 DNA reads TGTGCCGGCTTGGCGGGAGGAGCCGGGGAGCTGTTTTTT.

The chain couples TRBV12-5 to TRBJ2-2, with TRBD2 as a possible D gene (5 bases). Trimming took off 3 bases at V and 0 bases at J, with 11 bases between the two ends. The CDR3 runs to 16 residues. Germline lookup yields CDR1 LGHNT and CDR2 FRNRAP. CDR3 region: CASGFWTETNTGELFF. The CDR3 coding sequence is TGTGCTAGTGGTTTCTGGACTGAGACGAACACCGGGGAGCTGTTTTTT.

The V call is TRBV5-1, the J call TRBJ2-7, with D perhaps TRBD2 (6 bases). The germline V gene encodes CDR1 SGHRS and CDR2 YFSETQ. The CDR3 loop spans 14 amino acids. Trimming cost V 1 base and J 7 bases, with 15 bases left between them. CDR3 coding DNA: TGCGCCAGCAGCTTGACATCCGGGAGTCGTGAGCAGTACTTC. This sequence encodes CASSLTSGSREQYF. Based on the CDR3 plus reference TRBV5-1 and TRBJ2-7, the full variable domain is KAGVTQTPRYLIKTRGQQVTLSCSPISGHRSVSWYQQTPGQGLQFLFEYFSETQRNKGNFPGRFSGRQFSNSRSEMNVSTLELGDSALYLCASSLTSGSREQYFGPGTRLTVT.

The V call is TRBV7-3, the J call TRBJ1-1; D is undetermined. Germline assignment: CDR1 SGHTA and CDR2 FQGTGA. The ends were cut back, 5 bases at V and 0 bases at J, with 10 bases in the middle. The CDR3 spans 14 residues. Here the CDR3 DNA reads TGTGCCAGCAGCCCGAGTGCGGTGAACACTGAAGCTTTCTTT. Encoded protein: CASSPSAVNTEAFF.

This sequence joins TRBV7-2 and TRBJ2-2; D perhaps matches TRBD1 (5 bases). The ends were cut back, 1 base at V and 5 bases at J, with 14 bases in the middle. This CDR3 comprises 16 residues. Germline V gives CDR1 SGHTA, CDR2 FQGNSA. The CDR3 bases are TGTGCCAGCAGCTTAGTTCTGCCAGGGTCAACCGGGGAGCTGTTTTTT. Encoded protein: CASSLVLPGSTGELFF. The full variable domain, with the rest looked up from reference TRBV7-2 and TRBJ2-2, is GAGVSQSPSNKVTEKGKDVELRCDPISGHTALYWYRQSLGQGLEFLIYFQGNSAPDKSGLPSDRFSAERTGGSVSTLTIQRTQQEDSAVYLCASSLVLPGSTGELFFGEGSRLTVL.